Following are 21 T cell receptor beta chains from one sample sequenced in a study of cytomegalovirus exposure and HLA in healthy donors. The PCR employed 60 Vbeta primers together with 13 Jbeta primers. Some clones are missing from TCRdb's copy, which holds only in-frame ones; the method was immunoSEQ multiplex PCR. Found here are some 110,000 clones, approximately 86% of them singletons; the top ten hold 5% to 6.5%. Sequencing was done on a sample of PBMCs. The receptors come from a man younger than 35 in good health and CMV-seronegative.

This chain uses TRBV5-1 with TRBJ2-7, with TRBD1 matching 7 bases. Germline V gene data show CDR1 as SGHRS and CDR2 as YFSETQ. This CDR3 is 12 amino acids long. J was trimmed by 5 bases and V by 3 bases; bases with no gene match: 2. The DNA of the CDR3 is TGCGCCAGCAGCTCACAGGGGAACGAGCAGTACTTC. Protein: CASSSQGNEQYF.

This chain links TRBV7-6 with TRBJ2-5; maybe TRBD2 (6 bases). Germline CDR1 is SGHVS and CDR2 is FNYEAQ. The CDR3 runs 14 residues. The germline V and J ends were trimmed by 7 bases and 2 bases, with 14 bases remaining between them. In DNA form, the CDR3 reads TGTGCCAGCACTGAGAATAGCGGACAAGAGACCCAGTACTTC. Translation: CASTENSGQETQYF.

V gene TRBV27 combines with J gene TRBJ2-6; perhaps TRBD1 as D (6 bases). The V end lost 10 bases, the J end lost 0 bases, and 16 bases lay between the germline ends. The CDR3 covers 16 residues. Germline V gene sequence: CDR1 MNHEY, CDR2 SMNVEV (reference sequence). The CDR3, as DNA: TGTGCCACCACGGACAGAGTCTACTCTGGGGCCAACGTCCTGACTTTC. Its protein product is CATTDRVYSGANVLTF.

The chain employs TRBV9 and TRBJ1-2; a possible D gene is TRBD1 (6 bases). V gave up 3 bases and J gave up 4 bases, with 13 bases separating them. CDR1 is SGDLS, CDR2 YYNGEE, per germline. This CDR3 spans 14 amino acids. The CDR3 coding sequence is TGTGCCAGCAGCGAGGGGGGGCGGTCCTATGGCTACACCTTC. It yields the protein CASSEGGRSYGYTF.

CDR3 sequence reads: CASSADRGLTEAFF. CDR3 nucleotides: TGTGCCAGCAGCGCAGACAGGGGGCTGACTGAAGCTTTCTTT. The rearrangement joins TRBV11-3 to TRBJ1-1, with TRBD1 identical over 10 bases. The V segment lost 5 bases and the J segment 5 bases; nucleotides outside the gene matches: 5. CDR3 length: 14 amino acids. CDR1 is SGHNT and CDR2 is YENEEA in the germline V gene.

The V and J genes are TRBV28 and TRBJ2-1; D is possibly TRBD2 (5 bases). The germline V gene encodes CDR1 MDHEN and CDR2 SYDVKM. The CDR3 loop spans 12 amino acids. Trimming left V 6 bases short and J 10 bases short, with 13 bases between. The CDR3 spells CASSSPLAEQFF. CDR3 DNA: TGTGCCAGCAGCTCCCCCCTAGCAGAGCAGTTCTTC.

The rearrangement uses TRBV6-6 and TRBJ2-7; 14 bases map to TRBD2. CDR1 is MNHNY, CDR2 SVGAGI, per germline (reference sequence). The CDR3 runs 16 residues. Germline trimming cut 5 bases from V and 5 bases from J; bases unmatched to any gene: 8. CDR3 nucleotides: TGTGCCAGCAGTCACGGGACTAGCGGGAGTGGCGACGAGCAGTACTTC. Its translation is CASSHGTSGSGDEQYF.

CDR3 region: CASSLRTGYEKLFF. The CDR3 DNA follows: TGTGCCAGCAGCTTGCGTACGGGGTATGAAAAACTGTTTTTT. The J gene is TRBJ1-4, the V gene TRBV7-9; no firm D call. Trimming stripped 3 bases from V and 6 bases from J, with 11 bases between. CDR1 is SEHNR, CDR2 FQNEAQ, per germline (reference sequence). The CDR3 has 14 amino acids.

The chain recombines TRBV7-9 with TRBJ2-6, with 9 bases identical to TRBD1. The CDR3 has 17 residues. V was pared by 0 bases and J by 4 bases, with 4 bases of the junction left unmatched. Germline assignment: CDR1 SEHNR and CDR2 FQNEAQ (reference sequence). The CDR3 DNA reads TGTGCCAGCAGCTTAGCCCTACAGGGGGCCGGGGCCAACGTCCTGACTTTC. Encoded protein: CASSLALQGAGANVLTF. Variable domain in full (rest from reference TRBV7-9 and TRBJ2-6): DTGVSQNPRHKITKRGQNVTFRCDPISEHNRLYWYRQTLGQGPEFLTYFQNEAQLEKSRLLSDRFSAERPKGSFSTLEIQRTEQGDSAMYLCASSLALQGAGANVLTFGAGSRLTVL.

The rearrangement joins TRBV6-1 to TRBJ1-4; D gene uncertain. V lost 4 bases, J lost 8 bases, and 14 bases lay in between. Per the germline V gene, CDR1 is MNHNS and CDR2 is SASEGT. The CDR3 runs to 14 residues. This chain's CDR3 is CASSVRGMWEKLFF. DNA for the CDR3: TGTGCCAGCAGTGTTAGAGGGATGTGGGAAAAACTGTTTTTT.

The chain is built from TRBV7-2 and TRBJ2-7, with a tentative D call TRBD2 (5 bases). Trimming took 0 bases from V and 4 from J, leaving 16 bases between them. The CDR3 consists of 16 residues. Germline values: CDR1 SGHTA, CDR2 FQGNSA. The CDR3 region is CASSLARSGIHYEQYF. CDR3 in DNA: TGTGCCAGCAGCTTAGCGAGGAGCGGAATACATTACGAGCAGTACTTC.

The CDR3 here is CASSQDPSSGATQYF. The CDR3 coding sequence is TGCGCCAGCAGCCAAGACCCCAGCTCTGGGGCGACCCAGTACTTC. The genes are TRBV4-3 and TRBJ2-5; maybe TRBD1 (5 bases). Trimming removed 0 bases from V and 7 bases from J, with 15 bases in between. The germline gives CDR1 LGHNA, CDR2 YSLEER. The CDR3 has 15 amino acids.

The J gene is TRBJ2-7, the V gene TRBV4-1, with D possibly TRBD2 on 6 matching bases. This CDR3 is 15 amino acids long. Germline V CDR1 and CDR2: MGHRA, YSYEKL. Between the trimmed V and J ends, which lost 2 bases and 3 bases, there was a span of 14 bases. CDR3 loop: CASSQSGRGFYEQYF. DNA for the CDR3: TGCGCCAGCAGCCAATCGGGACGGGGGTTCTACGAGCAGTACTTC.

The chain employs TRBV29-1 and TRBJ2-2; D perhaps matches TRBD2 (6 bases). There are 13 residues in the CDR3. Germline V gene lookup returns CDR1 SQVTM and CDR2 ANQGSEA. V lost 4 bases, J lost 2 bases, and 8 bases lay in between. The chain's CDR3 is CSVAGDNTGELFF. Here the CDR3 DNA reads TGCAGCGTTGCGGGGGATAACACCGGGGAGCTGTTTTTT.

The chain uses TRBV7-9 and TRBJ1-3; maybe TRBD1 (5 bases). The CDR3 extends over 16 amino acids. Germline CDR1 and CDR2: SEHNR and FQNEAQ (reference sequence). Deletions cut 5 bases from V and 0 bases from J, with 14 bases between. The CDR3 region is CASSRKGDYSGNTIYF. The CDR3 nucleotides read TGTGCCAGCAGCCGGAAAGGGGACTACTCTGGAAACACCATATATTTT.

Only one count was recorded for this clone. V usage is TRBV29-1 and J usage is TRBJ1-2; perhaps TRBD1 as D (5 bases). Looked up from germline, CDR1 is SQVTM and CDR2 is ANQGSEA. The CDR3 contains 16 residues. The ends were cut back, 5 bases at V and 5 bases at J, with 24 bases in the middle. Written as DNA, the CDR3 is TGCAGCGTTTCAGGGTCCGGACCGCGCAGGACGTATGGCTACACCTTC. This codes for CSVSGSGPRRTYGYTF.

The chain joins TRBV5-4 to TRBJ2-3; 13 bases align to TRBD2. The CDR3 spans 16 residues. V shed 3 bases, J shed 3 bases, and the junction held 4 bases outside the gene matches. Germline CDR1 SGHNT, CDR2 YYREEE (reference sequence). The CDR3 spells CASSSGLAGVTDTQYF. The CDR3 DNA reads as TGTGCCAGCAGCTCAGGACTAGCGGGAGTGACAGATACGCAGTATTTT.

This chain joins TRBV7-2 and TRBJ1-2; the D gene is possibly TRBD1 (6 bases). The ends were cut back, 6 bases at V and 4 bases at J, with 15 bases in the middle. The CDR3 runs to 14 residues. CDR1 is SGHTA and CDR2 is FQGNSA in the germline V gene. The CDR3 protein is CASSPNRETYGYTF. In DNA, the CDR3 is TGTGCCAGCAGTCCGAACAGGGAGACCTATGGCTACACCTTC. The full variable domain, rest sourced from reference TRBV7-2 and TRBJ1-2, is GAGVSQSPSNKVTEKGKDVELRCDPISGHTALYWYRQSLGQGLEFLIYFQGNSAPDKSGLPSDRFSAERTGGSVSTLTIQRTQQEDSAVYLCASSPNRETYGYTFGSGTRLTVV.

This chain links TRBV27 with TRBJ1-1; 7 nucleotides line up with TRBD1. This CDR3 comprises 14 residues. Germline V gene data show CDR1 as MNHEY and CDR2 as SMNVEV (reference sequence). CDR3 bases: TGTGTCACCGGCAGGGGGGATTCTCGTACTGAAGCTTTCTTT. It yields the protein CVTGRGDSRTEAFF.

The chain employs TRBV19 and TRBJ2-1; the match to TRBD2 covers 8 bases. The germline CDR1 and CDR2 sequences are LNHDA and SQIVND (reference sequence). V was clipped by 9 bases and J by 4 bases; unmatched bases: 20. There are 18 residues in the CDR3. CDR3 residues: CASEIKKGAGAGYNEQFF. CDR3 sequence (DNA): TGTGCCAGCGAGATTAAAAAGGGAGCGGGAGCGGGGTACAATGAGCAGTTCTTC. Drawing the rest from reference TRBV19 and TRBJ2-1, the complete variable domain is DGGITQSPKYLFRKEGQNVTLSCEQNLNHDAMYWYRQDPGQGLRLIYYSQIVNDFQKGDIAEGYSVSREKKESFPLTVTSAQKNPTAFYLCASEIKKGAGAGYNEQFFGPGTRLTVL.

The CDR3 reads CASSPTEGAAYEQYF. CDR3 sequence (DNA): TGTGCCAGCTCCCCCACGGAGGGGGCGGCCTACGAGCAGTACTTC. The gene calls are TRBV6-6 and TRBJ2-7, with D tentatively TRBD1 (7 bases). The CDR3 totals 15 residues. Per the germline V gene, CDR1 is MNHNY and CDR2 is SVGAGI (reference sequence). Trimming took off 8 bases at V and 2 bases at J, with 19 bases between the two ends.